The T cell receptor beta chain described here comes from a study of T cell responses to AZD1222 COVID-19 vaccine. This table comes from immunoSEQ multiplex PCR, and its TCRdb copy is limited to in-frame clones, with some not included. The sample records about 120,000 clones, roughly 89% being singletons. This CDR3 has 16 amino acids. CDR1 SGHNT and CDR2 YYREEE come from the germline V gene (reference sequence). V gave up 3 bases and J gave up 1 base, with 16 bases separating them. The sequence came from an adult in good health. The chain is built from TRBV5-4 and TRBJ1-2; D may be TRBD1 (5 bases). The source was peripheral blood, collected on day 0 of AZD1222 vaccination. As DNA, the CDR3 is TGTGCCAGCAGCTCGAACAAGGGGACTTTTAACTATGGCTACACCTTC. Its translation is CASSSNKGTFNYGYTF.